The TCR beta chain described here comes from a study of T cells in Graves' hyperthyroidism and ophthalmopathy. Across the whole study: Peripheral blood was obtained at initial diagnosis, preceding any treatment. Study-level results: Within blood appeared most thyroid clonotypes that had expanded above 0.001.

RNA transcripts were the template for amplifying TCR beta CDR3 regions. HTBI primers were the set used in a first-round RT-PCR of the TCR CDR3. MiXCR, applied by TCRdb to the multiplex PCR reads, yields one record per CDR3 protein. The sample contains 530,000 or so distinct CDR3 sequences, over 15% of which appear only once. A remark on this clonotype: Its specificity is unknown.

Inclusion characteristics of ophthalmopathy patients comprised a Clinical Activity Score of at least 3, a NOSPECS grade of at least 4, and duration under 3 months. PBMCs were obtained from over 8.5 ml fresh peripheral blood. The CDR3 length is 14 residues. Between the trimmed V and J ends, which lost 0 bases and 12 bases, there was a span of 16 bases. Germline loops: CDR1 SGHRS, CDR2 YFSETQ. Sample: blood. The chain links TRBV5-1 to TRBJ2-1; D remains unclear. The TCR sequence derives from a woman aged 18-29 years with Graves' ophthalmopathy. CDR3 sequence (DNA): TGCGCCAGCAGCTTGGAAACAACAGCTTCATTGCAGTTCTTC. This gives the protein CASSLETTASLQFF.